The 5 T cell receptor beta chains given below trace back to one sample, sequenced in a study of blood T cell repertoires in COVID-19. Libraries were prepared by immunoSEQ multiplex PCR; TCRdb keeps only in-frame clonotypes and omits some of them. The sample includes more than 70,000 clones, 75% to 95% seen only once; the top ten take 3.9%. Sequencing was done on a sample of peripheral blood. The receptors come from a woman aged 45-65 years in a cohort sampled during active COVID-19.

The rearrangement joins TRBV2 to TRBJ1-5, with a weak D call TRBD1 (5 bases). From germline, CDR1 is SNHLY and CDR2 FYNNEI. The CDR3 is 14 amino acids. Trimming took 9 bases from V and 0 from J, leaving 12 bases between them. CDR3 coding DNA: TGTGCCAGTGGGGGGGGGATTAGCAATCAGCCCCAGCATTTT. Amino acids: CASGGGISNQPQHF.

The rearrangement uses TRBV29-1 and TRBJ2-7, with a tentative D call TRBD2 (5 bases). The CDR3 sequence is 11 residues long. Germline V gene sequence: CDR1 SQVTM, CDR2 ANQGSEA. Deletions cut 8 bases from V and 6 bases from J, with 14 bases between. CDR3 bases: TGCAGCACACGGGGTGGAGGCGAGCAGTACTTC. Amino acids: CSTRGGGEQYF.

This rearrangement joins TRBV15 to TRBJ1-1; 7 bases map to TRBD1. The CDR3 has 14 amino acids. After removal of 5 bases from V and 4 bases from J, the junction contained 7 bases not matched to a gene. Germline CDR1 and CDR2: LNHNV and YYDKDF (reference sequence). CDR3 sequence (DNA): TGTGCCACCAGCTTCCGACAGGGAGGCACTGAAGCTTTCTTT. This codes for CATSFRQGGTEAFF.

The CDR3 DNA reads TGTGCCAGCAGCAACCGGGATCGATACGAGCAGTACTTC. As protein: CASSNRDRYEQYF. The J gene is TRBJ2-7, the V gene TRBV21-1; the table's TRBD2 call for D was not verified on the DNA. TRBV21-1 is classified as a pseudogene. The CDR3 consists of 13 residues.

This chain joins TRBV29-1 and TRBJ2-7, with 8 bases that match TRBD2. The junction had 9 bases not matched to a gene; V was cut back by 7 bases and J by 7 bases. The CDR3 extends over 12 amino acids. Per the germline V gene, CDR1 is SQVTM and CDR2 is ANQGSEA. CDR3 protein: CSATRGGAEQYF. In DNA, the CDR3 is TGCAGCGCCACCCGGGGGGGGGCAGAGCAGTACTTC.